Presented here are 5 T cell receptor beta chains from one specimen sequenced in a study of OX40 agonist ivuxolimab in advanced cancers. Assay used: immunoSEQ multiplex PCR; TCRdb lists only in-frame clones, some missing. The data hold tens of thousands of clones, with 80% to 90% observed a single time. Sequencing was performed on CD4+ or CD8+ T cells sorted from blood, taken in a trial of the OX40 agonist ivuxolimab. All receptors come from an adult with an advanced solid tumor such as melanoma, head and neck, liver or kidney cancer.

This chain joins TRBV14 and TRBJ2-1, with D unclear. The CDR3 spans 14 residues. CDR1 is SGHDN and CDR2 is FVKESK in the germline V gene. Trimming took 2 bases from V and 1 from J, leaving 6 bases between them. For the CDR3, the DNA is TGTGCCAGCAGCCAATACTCGTCCTACAATGAGCAGTTCTTC. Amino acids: CASSQYSSYNEQFF.

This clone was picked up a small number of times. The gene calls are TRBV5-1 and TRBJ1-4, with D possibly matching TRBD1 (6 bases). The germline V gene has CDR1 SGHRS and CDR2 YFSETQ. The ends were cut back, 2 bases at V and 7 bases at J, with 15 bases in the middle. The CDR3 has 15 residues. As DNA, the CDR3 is TGCGCCAGCAGCTTTTCAGGGGCTCTTAGTGAAAAACTGTTTTTT. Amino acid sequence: CASSFSGALSEKLFF. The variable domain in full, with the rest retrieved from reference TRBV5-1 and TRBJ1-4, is KAGVTQTPRYLIKTRGQQVTLSCSPISGHRSVSWYQQTPGQGLQFLFEYFSETQRNKGNFPGRFSGRQFSNSRSEMNVSTLELGDSALYLCASSFSGALSEKLFFGSGTQLSVL.

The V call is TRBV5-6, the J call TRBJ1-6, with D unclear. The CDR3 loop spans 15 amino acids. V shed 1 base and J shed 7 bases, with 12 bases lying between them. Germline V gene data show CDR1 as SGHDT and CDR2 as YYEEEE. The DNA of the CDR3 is TGTGCCAGCAGCTTGCCCAGGACCCAAAATTCACCCCTCCACTTT. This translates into CASSLPRTQNSPLHF.

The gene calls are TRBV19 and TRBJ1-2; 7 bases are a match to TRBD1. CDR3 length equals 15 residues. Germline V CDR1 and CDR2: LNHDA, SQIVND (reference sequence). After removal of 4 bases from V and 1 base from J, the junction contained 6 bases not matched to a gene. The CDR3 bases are TGTGCCAGTAGTACAGGGACAGTCCTTAACTATGGCTACACCTTC. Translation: CASSTGTVLNYGYTF.

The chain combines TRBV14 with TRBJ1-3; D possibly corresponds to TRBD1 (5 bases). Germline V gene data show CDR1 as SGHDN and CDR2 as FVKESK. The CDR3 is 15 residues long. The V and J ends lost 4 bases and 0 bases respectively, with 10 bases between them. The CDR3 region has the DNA TGTGCCAGCAGCCCACAGGCGTTCTCTGGAAACACCATATATTTT. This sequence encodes CASSPQAFSGNTIYF. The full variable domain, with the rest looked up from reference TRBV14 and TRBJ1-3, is EAGVTQFPSHSVIEKGQTVTLRCDPISGHDNLYWYRRVMGKEIKFLLHFVKESKQDESGMPNNRFLAERTGGTYSTLKVQPAELEDSGVYFCASSPQAFSGNTIYFGEGSWLTVV.